Presented here are 9 T cell receptor beta chains from one specimen sequenced in a study of T cell responses to AZD1222 COVID-19 vaccine. TCRdb keeps only in-frame clones here, not all; method: immunoSEQ multiplex PCR. The data contain approximately 150,000 clones, 85% to 95% of them singletons. The specimen comprised peripheral blood, sampled 28 days after the second AZD1222 dose. These receptors were collected from an adult who received the AZD1222 COVID-19 vaccine.

DNA for the CDR3: TGCACCAGCAGCCCCCGAGGACGGTACAATCAGCCCCAGCATTTT. Residues: CTSSPRGRYNQPQHF. The chain is built from TRBV1 and TRBJ1-5. TRBV1 is given as a pseudogene. The CDR3 totals 15 residues.

The chain combines TRBV6-5 with TRBJ2-1; D not resolved. Germline CDR1 MNHEY, CDR2 SVGAGI. V lost 7 bases, J lost 5 bases, and 15 bases lay in between. This CDR3 has 14 amino acids. This CDR3 reads CASTQWWGNNEQFF. CDR3 DNA: TGTGCCAGCACCCAGTGGTGGGGAAACAATGAGCAGTTCTTC.

This chain uses TRBV9 with TRBJ1-6; D not certain. The CDR3 consists of 15 residues. Per the germline V gene, CDR1 is SGDLS and CDR2 is YYNGEE. The ends were cut back, 1 base at V and 7 bases at J, with 12 bases in the middle. DNA for the CDR3: TGTGCCAGCAGCGTAAGTCCAGGCCCCAATTCACCCCTCCACTTT. This sequence encodes CASSVSPGPNSPLHF.

The chain combines TRBV6-2 or TRBV6-3 with TRBJ2-7; no clear D. The germline V and J ends were trimmed by 6 bases and 6 bases, with 9 bases remaining between them. The CDR3 sequence is 11 residues long. Looked up from germline, CDR1 is MNHEY and CDR2 is SVGEGT. The CDR3 spells CASSQGSEQYF. CDR3 nucleotides: TGTGCCAGCAGCCAAGGGTCCGAGCAGTACTTC.

The chain links TRBV11-3 to TRBJ2-3; 7 bases fit TRBD2. The trim removed 2 bases at V and 4 bases at J, leaving 6 bases unmatched. This CDR3 spans 15 amino acids. CDR1 and CDR2 (germline): SGHNT, YENEEA. CDR3 protein: CASSLTAGAADTQYF. CDR3 bases: TGTGCCAGCAGCTTAACGGCGGGAGCAGCAGATACGCAGTATTTT.

V and J are TRBV21-1 and TRBJ2-7; the table names TRBD2, a call not compared with the DNA. TRBV21-1 is termed a pseudogene. This CDR3 has 18 residues. The CDR3 protein is CASSSPKGASGASYEQYF. The DNA of the CDR3 is TGTGCCAGCAGCAGCCCGAAGGGGGCTAGCGGGGCTTCCTACGAGCAGTACTTC.

V gene TRBV11-2 combines with J gene TRBJ2-7, with 7 bases aligning to TRBD2. Looked up from germline, CDR1 is SGHAT and CDR2 is FQNNGV. V dropped 4 bases and J dropped 0; count of bases not matched to a gene: 9. The CDR3 extends over 16 amino acids. The CDR3 here is CASSYPSGENSYEQYF. CDR3 sequence (DNA): TGTGCCAGCAGCTATCCTAGCGGTGAGAACTCCTACGAGCAGTACTTC. The full variable domain, rest sourced from reference TRBV11-2 and TRBJ2-7, is EAGVAQSPRYKIIEKRQSVAFWCNPISGHATLYWYQQILGQGPKLLIQFQNNGVVDDSQLPKDRFSAERLKGVDSTLKIQPAKLEDSAVYLCASSYPSGENSYEQYFGPGTRLTVT.

The chain carries TRBV28 and TRBJ1-1; tentative D call: TRBD1 (6 bases). This CDR3 has 16 residues. The V end lost 6 bases, the J end lost 2 bases, and 19 bases lay between the germline ends. Germline CDR1 is MDHEN and CDR2 is SYDVKM. The CDR3 is CASRSQGHHSNTEAFF. DNA of the CDR3: TGTGCCAGCAGATCACAGGGCCATCACTCTAACACTGAAGCTTTCTTT.

This rearrangement joins TRBV7-9 to TRBJ1-2; D call uncertain. Germline lookup yields CDR1 SEHNR and CDR2 FQNEAQ (reference sequence). Trimming took off 5 bases at V and 3 bases at J, with 7 bases between the two ends. The CDR3 runs 12 residues. The CDR3 sequence: CASSGEHYGYTF. DNA for the CDR3: TGTGCCAGCAGCGGGGAACACTATGGCTACACCTTC.